The 23 T cell receptor beta chains listed next were all sequenced from one sample in a study of OX40 agonist ivuxolimab in advanced cancers. TCRdb keeps only in-frame clones here, not all; method: immunoSEQ multiplex PCR. The table shows 17,000 or so clones, with 70% to 90% occurring only once. Source: CD4+ or CD8+ T cells sorted from blood, taken in a trial of the OX40 agonist ivuxolimab. Every receptor here comes from an adult with an advanced solid tumor such as melanoma, head and neck, liver or kidney cancer.

With respect to this clone: Germline and junction disagree at one end, which may indicate a read error. V and J are TRBV5-4 and TRBJ2-7; D unresolved. CDR3 length: 13 amino acids. The germline V gene has CDR1 SGHNT and CDR2 YYREEE (reference sequence). This CDR3 reads CTSSFGQPYEQYF. CDR3 bases: TGTACCAGCAGCTTCGGCCAGCCCTACGAGCAGTACTTC.

Details on this clone: A far larger clone differs by one base, so this is likely a read error. This chain connects TRBV2 to TRBJ1-3; 7 nucleotides line up with TRBD1. J was trimmed by 4 bases and V by 3 bases; bases with no gene match: 6. CDR1 SNHLY and CDR2 FYNNEI come from the germline V gene. This CDR3 has 15 amino acids. The CDR3 spells CASSEKETGGNTIYF. The CDR3 coding sequence is TGTGCCAGCAGTGAGAAGGAGACAGGGGGAAACACCATATATTTT.

This chain uses TRBV19 with TRBJ2-1; possibly TRBD2 for D (6 bases). The CDR3 extends over 14 amino acids. From germline, CDR1 is LNHDA and CDR2 SQIVND (reference sequence). Trimming took 5 bases from V and 7 from J, leaving 15 bases between them. The CDR3 DNA reads TGTGCCAGTAGTCGTATGGCCGGAGGGAATGAGCAGTTCTTC. Its protein is CASSRMAGGNEQFF.

The chain combines TRBV6-1 with TRBJ1-1; perhaps TRBD1 as D (6 bases). Deletions cut 2 bases from V and 4 bases from J, with 14 bases between. Looked up from germline, CDR1 is MNHNS and CDR2 is SASEGT. The CDR3 consists of 15 residues. The CDR3 DNA sequence: TGTGCCAGCAGTGAATTAGGGGGAACGAGCACTGAAGCTTTCTTT. Protein: CASSELGGTSTEAFF.

The V gene is TRBV27, the J gene TRBJ2-4; 11 nucleotides align to TRBD1. Germline CDR1 reads MNHEY; CDR2 reads SMNVEV (reference sequence). The CDR3 runs to 15 residues. With 4 bases clipped from V and 3 bases from J, the junction kept 2 bases outside the gene matches. The CDR3 protein is CASSSGTGGKNIQYF. Written as DNA, the CDR3 is TGTGCCAGCAGTTCCGGGACAGGGGGCAAAAACATTCAGTACTTC.

This chain joins TRBV2 and TRBJ1-2; D unresolved. Germline V gene data show CDR1 as SNHLY and CDR2 as FYNNEI. Deletions cut 3 bases from V and 4 bases from J, with 9 bases between. The CDR3 extends over 13 amino acids. For the CDR3, the DNA is TGTGCCAGCAGTGATAAGTCTTTCTATGGCTACACCTTC. The encoded protein is CASSDKSFYGYTF.

The rearrangement links TRBV11-2 to TRBJ2-1; 8 bases agree with TRBD1. Trimming cost V 5 bases and J 7 bases; bases outside gene matches: 7. Germline V CDR1 and CDR2: SGHAT, FQNNGV. The CDR3 covers 14 residues. The CDR3 DNA is TGTGCCAGCAGCGGCACAGGGGGGTGGAATGAGCAGTTCTTC. It translates to CASSGTGGWNEQFF.

The chain has TRBV28 and TRBJ2-6; no clear D gene. Per the germline V gene, CDR1 is MDHEN and CDR2 is SYDVKM. This CDR3 has 15 residues. V shed 2 bases and J shed 2 bases, with 7 bases lying between them. This chain's CDR3 is CASSLTGAGANVLTF. The CDR3 region has the DNA TGTGCCAGCAGTTTAACGGGCGCTGGGGCCAACGTCCTGACTTTC.

By frequency in the sample, this clone is medium-sized. The rearrangement uses TRBV27 and TRBJ2-6; 8 bases are shared with TRBD2. Unmatched junction bases numbered 14, after V lost 6 bases and J lost 7 bases. The CDR3 covers 17 residues. Germline-derived CDR1 and CDR2 are MNHEY and SMNVEV (reference sequence). CDR3 residues: CASRGAGGVPLANVLTF. Written as DNA, the CDR3 is TGTGCCAGCAGGGGGGCGGGAGGAGTCCCACTCGCCAACGTCCTGACTTTC.

This chain uses TRBV9 with TRBJ1-2, with 7 nucleotides matching TRBD1. In germline, CDR1 is SGDLS, CDR2 YYNGEE. This CDR3 is 12 amino acids long. Trimming removed 5 bases from V and 8 bases from J; junction bases left unmatched: 6. The CDR3 DNA follows: TGTGCCAGCAGTGTTACAGGGGACGGCTACACCTTC. Amino acid sequence: CASSVTGDGYTF. Filled out from reference TRBV9 and TRBJ1-2, the complete variable domain reads DSGVTQTPKHLITATGQRVTLRCSPRSGDLSVYWYQQSLDQGLQFLIQYYNGEERAKGNILERFSAQQFPDLHSELNLSSLELGDSALYFCASSVTGDGYTFGSGTRLTVV.

CDR3 in DNA: TGTGCCAGCAGCTCTAGTTCCAGGACTCGCTCCTACGAGCAGTACTTC. Translated: CASSSSSRTRSYEQYF. V is TRBV7-6 and J is TRBJ2-7; D might be TRBD2 (5 bases). The CDR3 runs to 16 residues. Trimming removed 4 bases from V and 0 bases from J, with 16 bases in between. CDR1 is SGHVS, CDR2 FNYEAQ, per germline.

This CDR3 is CASSSGTSGSSYNEQFF. DNA for the CDR3: TGTGCCAGCAGCTCCGGGACTAGCGGGAGCTCCTACAATGAGCAGTTCTTC. The chain links TRBV11-2 to TRBJ2-1; 14 bases are a match to TRBD2. Germline trimming cut 4 bases from V and 0 bases from J; bases unmatched to any gene: 2. CDR1 and CDR2 (germline): SGHAT, FQNNGV. CDR3 length: 17 residues.

V is TRBV7-6 and J is TRBJ2-1, with TRBD2 matching 8 bases. The length of the CDR3 is 15 residues. The V gene end was trimmed by 3 bases and the J gene end by 4 bases; junction bases not matched to a gene: 5. Germline values: CDR1 SGHVS, CDR2 FNYEAQ. CDR3 protein: CASSFLAGPYNEQFF. The CDR3, as DNA: TGTGCCAGCAGCTTCTTAGCGGGGCCATACAATGAGCAGTTCTTC. Drawing the rest from reference TRBV7-6 and TRBJ2-1, the complete variable domain is GAGVSQSPRYKVTKRGQDVALRCDPISGHVSLYWYRQALGQGPEFLTYFNYEAQQDKSGLPNDRFSAERPEGSISTLTIQRTEQRDSAMYRCASSFLAGPYNEQFFGPGTRLTVL.

The chain combines TRBV7-9 with TRBJ1-2; D not certain. Trimming shortened V by 1 base and J by 3 bases, and 6 bases separated the two germline ends. Germline V gene data show CDR1 as SEHNR and CDR2 as FQNEAQ (reference sequence). The CDR3 is 13 residues long. As DNA, the CDR3 is TGTGCCAGCAGCTTAGACAGATACTATGGCTACACCTTC. The encoded protein is CASSLDRYYGYTF.

This clone was detected once. The chain has TRBV5-5 and TRBJ1-1, with D unclear. CDR3 size: 14 residues. CDR1 and CDR2 (germline): SGHKS, YYEKEE (reference sequence). Trimming pared 0 bases from V and 4 bases from J, leaving 10 bases between. The CDR3, as DNA: TGTGCCAGCAGCTTGGGAGGGAAGGTCACTGAAGCTTTCTTT. Translation: CASSLGGKVTEAFF.

The gene calls are TRBV10-1 and TRBJ2-1; 7 nucleotides line up with TRBD2. From germline, CDR1 is WNHNN and CDR2 SYGVQD (reference sequence). J gave up 8 bases and V 1 base, and 5 bases lay outside the gene matches. This CDR3 spans 14 amino acids. The chain's CDR3 is CASSELREFHEQFF. The CDR3 DNA sequence: TGCGCCAGCAGTGAGTTGCGGGAGTTTCATGAGCAGTTCTTC.

Concerning this clone itself: Other DNA sequences within the sample encode an identical CDR3. The chain links TRBV4-3 to TRBJ2-7, with 12 bases that match TRBD2. CDR3 length: 18 amino acids. Germline V gives CDR1 LGHNA, CDR2 YSLEER. V shed 3 bases and J 0 bases; nucleotides not matched to a gene: 9. CDR3 coding DNA: TGCGCCAGCAGCCATGCACCGGGACTAGCGGGCCACTCCTACGAGCAGTACTTC. It specifies CASSHAPGLAGHSYEQYF.

This chain connects TRBV7-2 to TRBJ2-5; TRBD2 matches at 11 bases. The trim removed 3 bases at V and 5 bases at J, leaving 11 bases unmatched. The CDR3 runs to 17 residues. The germline V gene encodes CDR1 SGHTA and CDR2 FQGNSA. CDR3 protein: CASSLVGLAENGETQYF. CDR3 DNA sequence: TGTGCCAGCAGCTTGGTGGGACTAGCGGAAAACGGTGAGACCCAGTACTTC. The full variable domain, rest sourced from reference TRBV7-2 and TRBJ2-5, is GAGVSQSPSNKVTEKGKDVELRCDPISGHTALYWYRQSLGQGLEFLIYFQGNSAPDKSGLPSDRFSAERTGGSVSTLTIQRTQQEDSAVYLCASSLVGLAENGETQYFGPGTRLLVL.

CDR3 protein: CASSFIGGARNQPQHF. CDR3 sequence (DNA): TGTGCCAGCAGTTTCATTGGGGGGGCGCGCAATCAGCCCCAGCATTTT. The chain uses TRBV28 and TRBJ1-5; D is possibly TRBD1 (6 bases). V lost 3 bases, J lost 2 bases, and 14 bases lay in between. Germline lookup yields CDR1 MDHEN and CDR2 SYDVKM. The CDR3 totals 16 residues.

V usage is TRBV9 and J usage is TRBJ2-5, with 8 bases that match TRBD2. The CDR3 runs to 16 residues. In germline, CDR1 is SGDLS, CDR2 YYNGEE. After removal of 0 bases from V and 1 base from J, the junction contained 5 bases not matched to a gene. Written as DNA, the CDR3 is TGTGCCAGCAGCGTAGGAACTAGCGGACTCCAAGAGACCCAGTACTTC. Its translation is CASSVGTSGLQETQYF.

CDR3: CASSSYGLAGVRETQYF. The CDR3 DNA is TGTGCCAGCAGTTCCTACGGACTAGCGGGAGTTCGAGAGACCCAGTACTTC. The J gene is TRBJ2-5, the V gene TRBV28, with TRBD2 matching 13 bases. Losses at the gene ends were 4 bases for V and 4 bases for J; bases not matched to a gene: 9. This CDR3 is built from 17 residues. In germline, CDR1 is MDHEN, CDR2 SYDVKM.

The chain links TRBV9 to TRBJ2-1, with D perhaps given as TRBD1 or TRBD2 (6 bases each). This CDR3 spans 16 amino acids. V lost 6 bases to trimming and J lost 5 bases, with 21 bases between them. The V gene's germline CDR1 is SGDLS and CDR2 YYNGEE. CDR3 coding DNA: TGTGCCAGCAATGATTTGGGGGGCGGTCATGACAATGAGCAGTTCTTC. Protein: CASNDLGGGHDNEQFF.

V is TRBV2 and J is TRBJ1-2; a weak D match, TRBD1 (5 bases). The V gene lost 8 bases and the J gene lost 3 bases, with 16 bases spanning the gap. Germline values: CDR1 SNHLY, CDR2 FYNNEI. This CDR3 has 14 residues. CDR3 residues: CASLGVRDDYGYTF. Here the CDR3 DNA reads TGTGCCAGCTTGGGGGTGCGAGATGACTATGGCTACACCTTC.